Below, 30 T cell receptor beta chains from the same sample are listed, as sequenced in a study of T cell responses to AZD1222 COVID-19 vaccine. Some clones are missing from TCRdb's copy, which holds only in-frame ones; the method was immunoSEQ multiplex PCR. This sample has 140,000 to 150,000 clones, with around 90% found just once. The specimen comprised peripheral blood, sampled on day 0 of MenACWY control vaccination. The receptor source for this set is an adult in good health.

V is TRBV6-5 and J is TRBJ2-5; TRBD1 is a possible D gene (6 bases). Deletions cut 5 bases from V and 2 bases from J, with 12 bases between. This CDR3 comprises 14 residues. Germline lookup yields CDR1 MNHEY and CDR2 SVGAGI. The CDR3 nucleotides are TGTGCCAGCAGTCTCCAGGGGCTTCAAGAGACCCAGTACTTC. This gives the protein CASSLQGLQETQYF.

V gene TRBV10-2 combines with J gene TRBJ1-1; possible D gene TRBD1, 5 bases. The V end lost 7 bases, the J end lost 3 bases, and 24 bases lay between the germline ends. This CDR3 is 17 amino acids long. Germline assignment: CDR1 WSHSY and CDR2 SAAADI. CDR3 bases: TGCGCCAGCACCCGGGGGACGGGAGTAGCGTCTGACACTGAAGCTTTCTTT. This codes for CASTRGTGVASDTEAFF.

Worth noting for this clone: Mismatch with germline at one junction end may stem from a read error. The rearrangement uses TRBV18 and TRBJ1-3, with 7 bases fitting TRBD1. The CDR3 length is 16 residues. CDR1 is KGHSH, CDR2 LQKENI, per germline. CDR3 in DNA: TGTGCCAGCTCACCACGCAAAAACAGGGGTGGAGACACCATATATTTT. It codes for CASSPRKNRGGDTIYF.

V is TRBV4-2 and J is TRBJ1-1; D is undetermined. Trimming cost V 0 bases and J 5 bases, with 19 bases left between them. The CDR3 has 17 residues. The germline CDR1 and CDR2 sequences are LGHNA and YNFKEQ. In DNA, the CDR3 is TGTGCCAGCAGCCAAGATATGTTGCGGCCCCAGGAAACTGAAGCTTTCTTT. This codes for CASSQDMLRPQETEAFF.

The V and J genes are TRBV13 and TRBJ2-7; no firm D call. The CDR3 is 13 residues long. Germline V gene data show CDR1 as PRHDT and CDR2 as FYEKMQ (reference sequence). Trimming left V 5 bases short and J 7 bases short, with 15 bases between. CDR3 residues: CASSKTGPFEQYF. CDR3 nucleotide sequence: TGTGCCAGCAGCAAGACGGGCCCCTTTGAGCAGTACTTC.

The rearrangement uses TRBV4-1 and TRBJ1-5; no definite D call. CDR3 size: 17 residues. The V gene lost 0 bases and the J gene lost 0 bases, with 12 bases spanning the gap. Germline CDR1 and CDR2: MGHRA and YSYEKL. As DNA, the CDR3 is TGCGCCAGCAGCCAAGATACTAGGAGCTATAGCAATCAGCCCCAGCATTTT. Protein sequence: CASSQDTRSYSNQPQHF.

The rearrangement joins TRBV6-6 to TRBJ1-3; D is unclear. Germline CDR1 reads MNHNY; CDR2 reads SVGAGI (reference sequence). The ends were cut back, 1 base at V and 0 bases at J, with 4 bases in the middle. The CDR3 runs to 14 residues. The CDR3 protein is CASSYWGSGNTIYF. The CDR3 nucleotides are TGTGCCAGCAGTTACTGGGGCTCTGGAAACACCATATATTTT.

This chain links TRBV19 with TRBJ1-5; D is uncertain. V shed 5 bases and J shed 4 bases, with 12 bases lying between them. The CDR3 extends over 14 amino acids. The germline CDR1 and CDR2 sequences are LNHDA and SQIVND (reference sequence). CDR3 coding DNA: TGTGCCAGTAGTTCCCCATTCTCAAATCAGCCCCAGCATTTT. This codes for CASSSPFSNQPQHF.

The chain couples TRBV5-8 to TRBJ1-4; perhaps TRBD1 as D (5 bases). Per the germline V gene, CDR1 is SGHTS and CDR2 is YDEGEE. The V end was cut by 4 bases, the J end by 11 bases, with 12 bases between. The CDR3 has 12 amino acids. The CDR3 protein is CASSKKRGKLFF. The CDR3 coding sequence is TGTGCCAGCAGCAAAAAACGGGGGAAACTGTTTTTT.

The chain combines TRBV2 with TRBJ2-5, with D unresolved. Germline CDR1 SNHLY, CDR2 FYNNEI. This CDR3 is 12 amino acids long. V lost 6 bases, J lost 5 bases, and 10 bases lay in between. The CDR3 spells CASSLNRETQYF. The CDR3 coding sequence is TGTGCCAGCAGCCTAAACCGGGAGACCCAGTACTTC.

The genes are TRBV6-1 and TRBJ1-3, with D possibly TRBD1 on 5 matching bases. Trimming removed 2 bases from V and 3 bases from J, with 11 bases in between. This CDR3 is 15 amino acids long. CDR1 and CDR2 from the germline V gene are MNHNS and SASEGT. CDR3 DNA: TGTGCCAGCAGTGAAATGGGGGGAGGTGGAAACACCATATATTTT. Translation gives CASSEMGGGGNTIYF.

In its sample, this clone was seen once. This chain connects TRBV7-6 to TRBJ1-6, with 9 bases that match TRBD1. CDR1 and CDR2 (germline): SGHVS, FNYEAQ. The junction had 8 bases not matched to a gene; V was cut back by 1 base and J by 10 bases. The CDR3 consists of 16 residues. In nucleotides, the CDR3 is TGTGCCAGCAGCTTAGTGGCCGGACAGGGGAACTCACCCCTCCACTTT. Translated: CASSLVAGQGNSPLHF. Combining the CDR3 with reference TRBV7-6 and TRBJ1-6 gives the whole variable domain GAGVSQSPRYKVTKRGQDVALRCDPISGHVSLYWYRQALGQGPEFLTYFNYEAQQDKSGLPNDRFSAERPEGSISTLTIQRTEQRDSAMYRCASSLVAGQGNSPLHFGNGTRLTVT.

CDR3 sequence: CASSVRGETQYF. CDR3 DNA: TGTGCCAGCAGCGTACGTGGAGAGACCCAGTACTTC. This chain joins TRBV9 and TRBJ2-5, with D uncertain. The germline V gene encodes CDR1 SGDLS and CDR2 YYNGEE. Trimming pared 1 base from V and 4 bases from J, leaving 5 bases between. The CDR3 is 12 residues long. The whole variable domain, filled in from reference TRBV9 and TRBJ2-5, reads DSGVTQTPKHLITATGQRVTLRCSPRSGDLSVYWYQQSLDQGLQFLIQYYNGEERAKGNILERFSAQQFPDLHSELNLSSLELGDSALYFCASSVRGETQYFGPGTRLLVL.

The chain carries TRBV4-2 and TRBJ1-2, with a tentative D call TRBD1 (5 bases). The CDR3 totals 13 residues. V was cut by 3 bases and J by 1 base, with 6 bases left in between. Germline assignment: CDR1 LGHNA and CDR2 YNFKEQ. CDR3 sequence reads: CASSHQGNYGYTF. CDR3 sequence (DNA): TGTGCCAGCAGCCACCAGGGTAACTATGGCTACACCTTC.

The rearrangement links TRBV9 to TRBJ2-2; D remains ambiguous. The germline CDR1 and CDR2 sequences are SGDLS and YYNGEE. The CDR3 loop spans 16 amino acids. Trimming shortened V by 4 bases and J by 2 bases, and 15 bases separated the two germline ends. The chain's CDR3 is CASSPRPGLNTGELFF. Written as DNA, the CDR3 is TGTGCCAGCAGCCCTAGACCGGGCCTAAACACCGGGGAGCTGTTTTTT.

This chain links TRBV9 with TRBJ2-7; D may be TRBD2 (6 bases). CDR1 and CDR2 (germline): SGDLS, YYNGEE. Trimming took off 4 bases at V and 4 bases at J, with 18 bases between the two ends. This CDR3 has 15 amino acids. CDR3 residues: CASSSRLGSGYEQYF. CDR3 nucleotides: TGTGCCAGCAGCTCTCGTTTGGGTAGCGGTTACGAGCAGTACTTC.

The J gene is TRBJ2-7, the V gene TRBV19; 12 positions agree with TRBD1. Germline loops: CDR1 LNHDA, CDR2 SQIVND (reference sequence). CDR3 length: 14 amino acids. V lost 5 bases and J lost 7; bases outside the gene matches: 6. The CDR3 reads CASSGGQGALEQYF. CDR3 DNA sequence: TGTGCCAGTAGTGGGGGACAGGGGGCGCTTGAGCAGTACTTC. Combining the CDR3 with reference TRBV19 and TRBJ2-7 gives the whole variable domain DGGITQSPKYLFRKEGQNVTLSCEQNLNHDAMYWYRQDPGQGLRLIYYSQIVNDFQKGDIAEGYSVSREKKESFPLTVTSAQKNPTAFYLCASSGGQGALEQYFGPGTRLTVT.

This chain joins TRBV5-6 and TRBJ1-4; D uncertain. The germline V and J ends were trimmed by 3 bases and 8 bases, with 11 bases remaining between them. This CDR3 has 13 amino acids. Germline V gene lookup returns CDR1 SGHDT and CDR2 YYEEEE. CDR3 coding DNA: TGTGCCAGCAGCTCGGGAGTCGGGGAAAAACTGTTTTTT. The encoded protein is CASSSGVGEKLFF.

V usage is TRBV11-2 and J usage is TRBJ1-6; D is perhaps TRBD1 (6 bases). The germline CDR1 and CDR2 sequences are SGHAT and FQNNGV. Trimming removed 4 bases at V and 4 bases at J, with 8 bases between. The CDR3 consists of 14 residues. The CDR3 coding sequence is TGTGCCAGCAGCTATGGACAGTATAATTCACCCCTCCACTTT. Amino acid sequence: CASSYGQYNSPLHF.

This chain joins TRBV7-9 and TRBJ2-7; D is undetermined. The CDR3 sequence is 14 residues long. Germline V gene data show CDR1 as SEHNR and CDR2 as FQNEAQ (reference sequence). Trimming took 1 base from V and 3 from J, leaving 10 bases between them. The CDR3 loop is CASSLDAGYYEQYF. The CDR3 nucleotides read TGTGCCAGCAGCTTAGACGCCGGATACTACGAGCAGTACTTC. Filled out from reference TRBV7-9 and TRBJ2-7, the complete variable domain reads DTGVSQNPRHKITKRGQNVTFRCDPISEHNRLYWYRQTLGQGPEFLTYFQNEAQLEKSRLLSDRFSAERPKGSFSTLEIQRTEQGDSAMYLCASSLDAGYYEQYFGPGTRLTVT.

The chain uses TRBV19 and TRBJ2-7; D remains ambiguous. This CDR3 is 13 amino acids long. Per the germline V gene, CDR1 is LNHDA and CDR2 is SQIVND (reference sequence). The V end was cut by 4 bases, the J end by 7 bases, with 14 bases between. The CDR3 nucleotides read TGTGCCAGTAGTAACGGACGGAGTTCTGAGCAGTACTTC. Amino acid sequence: CASSNGRSSEQYF.

V usage is TRBV11-2 and J usage is TRBJ2-2, with D tentatively TRBD1 (5 bases). CDR1 is SGHAT and CDR2 is FQNNGV in the germline V gene. The germline V and J ends were trimmed by 1 base and 1 base, with 16 bases remaining between them. The CDR3 totals 18 residues. CDR3 in amino acids: CASSLVGRQGWNTGELFF. CDR3 in DNA: TGTGCCAGCAGCTTAGTAGGAAGGCAGGGCTGGAACACCGGGGAGCTGTTTTTT.

This chain uses TRBV6-1 with TRBJ2-6; 7 bases agree with TRBD2. Germline V gene data show CDR1 as MNHNS and CDR2 as SASEGT. Germline trimming cut 3 bases from V and 2 bases from J; bases unmatched to any gene: 16. The CDR3 sequence is 20 residues long. The DNA for the CDR3 is TGTGCCAGCAGTGAGCTTCTGAGGGGACTATCTCTTACTGGGGCCAACGTCCTGACTTTC. Amino acids: CASSELLRGLSLTGANVLTF.

J is TRBJ1-1 and V is TRBV5-1; 7 bases match TRBD1. With 0 bases clipped from V and 5 bases from J, the junction kept 7 bases outside the gene matches. This CDR3 region has 15 residues. The germline V gene encodes CDR1 SGHRS and CDR2 YFSETQ. CDR3 protein: CASSLEARGKTEAFF. The DNA for the CDR3 is TGCGCCAGCAGCTTGGAGGCCAGGGGGAAAACTGAAGCTTTCTTT.

The V and J genes are TRBV30 and TRBJ1-6, with 8 bases identical to TRBD1. The CDR3 consists of 13 residues. CDR1 and CDR2 from the germline V gene are GTSNPN and SVGIG (reference sequence). Trimming took 1 base from V and 7 from J; bases not matched to a gene: 0. The CDR3 here is CAWSDRGNSPLHF. The CDR3 region has the DNA TGTGCCTGGAGTGACAGGGGGAATTCACCCCTCCACTTT.

This chain links TRBV19 with TRBJ1-5, with D unclear. Germline V CDR1 and CDR2: LNHDA, SQIVND (reference sequence). V was cut by 5 bases and J by 11 bases, with 19 bases left in between. This CDR3 region has 14 residues. The CDR3 DNA reads as TGTGCCAGTAGTCACGAAGCGTATATCGGGGCCCAGCATTTT. Translation: CASSHEAYIGAQHF.

V usage is TRBV25-1 and J usage is TRBJ1-4; D is uncertain. CDR3 length: 16 residues. From germline, CDR1 is MGHDK and CDR2 SYGVNS. V lost 1 base to trimming and J lost 6 bases, with 15 bases between them. In DNA, the CDR3 is TGTGCCAGCAGTGAATTCTACAGAACCTTGGATGAAAAACTGTTTTTT. Translation gives CASSEFYRTLDEKLFF.

The rearrangement links TRBV18 to TRBJ1-4; D possibly corresponds to TRBD1 (6 bases). Trimming pared 3 bases from V and 2 bases from J, leaving 13 bases between. The CDR3 loop spans 16 amino acids. Germline CDR1 is KGHSH and CDR2 is LQKENI. The CDR3, as DNA: TGTGCCAGCTCACCTGGACCAGGACAGACTAATGAAAAACTGTTTTTT. Residues: CASSPGPGQTNEKLFF.

This clone was seen a few times. The V and J genes are TRBV7-3 and TRBJ1-1; D gene ambiguous. V lost 4 bases and J 5 bases, leaving 11 bases between the germline ends. The CDR3 has 13 residues. The germline CDR1 and CDR2 sequences are SGHTA and FQGTGA. CDR3 coding DNA: TGTGCCAGCAGCTACACATTAGGGACTGAAGCTTTCTTT. This codes for CASSYTLGTEAFF.

The chain couples TRBV28 to TRBJ1-1, with D perhaps matching TRBD1 (6 bases). Deletions cut 7 bases from V and 8 bases from J, with 17 bases between. The CDR3 has 13 residues. Germline V lookup: CDR1 MDHEN, CDR2 SYDVKM. The CDR3 protein is CASTWGRGGEAFF. CDR3 in DNA: TGTGCCAGCACCTGGGGCAGGGGAGGGGAAGCTTTCTTT.